This passage covers 15 T cell receptor beta chains from one sample sequenced in a study of T cell responses to AZD1222 COVID-19 vaccine. Assay: immunoSEQ multiplex PCR; the TCRdb copy retains only in-frame clones and omits some. The sample records about 100,000 clones, less than 95% being singletons. The sample was peripheral blood, taken on day 0 of AZD1222 vaccination. These receptors were collected from an adult in good health.

To note about this clone: The junction differs from germline at one of its ends, possibly a read error. This chain joins TRBV7-9 and TRBJ1-2; 8 positions agree with TRBD1. Germline assignment: CDR1 SEHNR and CDR2 FQNEAQ (reference sequence). The CDR3 contains 14 residues. Here the CDR3 DNA reads TGTGTCAGCAGCTCGCAGGGGGCTCCCTATGGCTACACCTTC. It encodes CVSSSQGAPYGYTF.

This chain joins TRBV5-1 and TRBJ2-7; 9 bases agree with TRBD1. This CDR3 contains 17 residues. The V gene's germline CDR1 is SGHRS and CDR2 YFSETQ. Trimming took 8 bases from V and 3 from J; bases not matched to a gene: 18. The CDR3 here is CASRHRGGQGTIYEQYF. The CDR3 DNA reads as TGCGCCAGTCGACATAGGGGGGGACAGGGAACAATCTACGAGCAGTACTTC.

This clone has a single count. The chain employs TRBV12-3 or TRBV12-4 and TRBJ1-6; D gene uncertain. This CDR3 comprises 11 residues. The V end was cut by 6 bases, the J end by 13 bases, with 10 bases between. The CDR3 DNA reads as TGTGCCAGCAGGTCGACGGGTCCCCTCCACTTT. It codes for CASRSTGPLHF.

The V gene is TRBV5-1, the J gene TRBJ1-1; no clear D. The germline V gene has CDR1 SGHRS and CDR2 YFSETQ. The CDR3 spans 16 residues. The V end lost 1 base, the J end lost 0 bases, and 13 bases lay between the germline ends. CDR3 DNA: TGCGCCAGCAGCTTGATCTCAGGAGCCTTGAACACTGAAGCTTTCTTT. It yields the protein CASSLISGALNTEAFF.

DNA of the CDR3: TGTGCCAGCAGCTTAGACCTGTTTAACACTGAAGCTTTCTTT. Its protein is CASSLDLFNTEAFF. The chain is built from TRBV7-2 and TRBJ1-1, with D unresolved. V was trimmed by 1 base and J by 2 bases, leaving 8 bases between them. Germline loops: CDR1 SGHTA, CDR2 FQGNSA. The length of the CDR3 is 14 residues.

This clone was seen only once. The chain couples TRBV7-9 to TRBJ2-6; maybe TRBD1 (6 bases). V lost 5 bases, J lost 4 bases, and 18 bases lay in between. Germline-derived CDR1 and CDR2 are SEHNR and FQNEAQ (reference sequence). This CDR3 spans 17 amino acids. The CDR3 is CASSVRRGGLGANVLTF. Here the CDR3 DNA reads TGTGCCAGCAGCGTCCGCAGGGGCGGGTTGGGGGCCAACGTCCTGACTTTC.

The rearrangement uses TRBV19 and TRBJ1-1; D remains ambiguous. Germline CDR1 reads LNHDA; CDR2 reads SQIVND (reference sequence). CDR3 length: 14 residues. V lost 1 base to trimming and J lost 1 base, with 7 bases between them. This chain's CDR3 is CASSIADPNTEAFF. The DNA of the CDR3 is TGTGCCAGTAGTATAGCCGACCCGAACACTGAAGCTTTCTTT.

The V gene is TRBV12-3 or TRBV12-4, the J gene TRBJ2-7; 7 bases are a match to TRBD1. The ends lost 2 bases at V and 4 bases at J; junction bases unmatched: 2. CDR3 length: 13 residues. CDR3 nucleotides: TGTGCCAGCAGTTTACCGGGACAGTACGAGCAGTACTTC. This codes for CASSLPGQYEQYF.

This clone was picked up one time. The V and J genes are TRBV6-5 and TRBJ1-1, with D possibly TRBD1 on 6 matching bases. The V and J ends lost 2 bases and 9 bases respectively, with 13 bases between them. Germline V gene lookup returns CDR1 MNHEY and CDR2 SVGAGI. The CDR3 is made up of 13 amino acids. CDR3 region: CASSYGTNGKAFF. CDR3 sequence (DNA): TGTGCCAGCAGTTACGGGACAAACGGAAAAGCTTTCTTT.

The CDR3 nucleotides are TGTGCCAGCAGTTTAATGGCTAGCGTCGGGGAGACCCAGTACTTC. This gives the protein CASSLMASVGETQYF. The chain recombines TRBV28 with TRBJ2-5; the D gene is possibly TRBD2 (6 bases). Germline assignment: CDR1 MDHEN and CDR2 SYDVKM. The CDR3 runs 15 residues. Trimming took 2 bases from V and 5 from J, leaving 15 bases between them.

The chain has TRBV18 and TRBJ1-3; D unclear. Germline V CDR1 and CDR2: KGHSH, LQKENI. Trimming removed 3 bases at V and 4 bases at J, with 4 bases between. The CDR3 length is 12 residues. This CDR3 reads CASSPEGNTIYF. DNA of the CDR3: TGTGCCAGCTCACCGGAGGGAAACACCATATATTTT.

The V gene is TRBV18, the J gene TRBJ1-2; unclear D gene. The V and J ends lost 2 bases and 4 bases respectively, with 14 bases between them. The CDR3 runs 15 residues. Germline assignment: CDR1 KGHSH and CDR2 LQKENI. The CDR3 nucleotides read TGTGCCAGCTCACCAAGCGCGGACGCTAGCTATGGCTACACCTTC. Translation gives CASSPSADASYGYTF.

V gene TRBV12-3 or TRBV12-4 combines with J gene TRBJ1-1; TRBD1 matches 7 bases. V gave up 6 bases and J gave up 11 bases; unmatched junction bases: 12. CDR3 length equals 13 residues. The CDR3 sequence: CASRSGQLISAFF. DNA of the CDR3: TGTGCCAGCAGGTCGGGACAGCTCATTTCGGCTTTCTTT.

The genes are TRBV5-1 and TRBJ1-4, with D tentatively TRBD1 (5 bases). The germline V gene encodes CDR1 SGHRS and CDR2 YFSETQ. V was clipped by 0 bases and J by 12 bases, with 12 bases between them. The length of the CDR3 is 13 residues. The CDR3 loop reads CASSLDFRGELFF. The CDR3 DNA reads as TGCGCCAGCAGCTTGGATTTTAGGGGTGAACTGTTTTTT. The full variable domain, in which reference TRBV5-1 and TRBJ1-4 provide the parts outside the CDR3, is KAGVTQTPRYLIKTRGQQVTLSCSPISGHRSVSWYQQTPGQGLQFLFEYFSETQRNKGNFPGRFSGRQFSNSRSEMNVSTLELGDSALYLCASSLDFRGELFFGSGTQLSVL.

This clone was seen just once. Within the sample, other DNA sequences also encode this same CDR3. The chain recombines TRBV3-1 (or the pseudogene TRBV3-2) with TRBJ1-1, with D perhaps TRBD1 (5 bases). In germline, CDR1 is LGHDT, CDR2 YNNKEL (reference sequence). Trimming left V 5 bases short and J 1 base short, with 5 bases between. The CDR3 is 12 residues long. The CDR3, as DNA: TGTGCCAGCAGCAGGGGGAACACTGAAGCTTTCTTT. This gives the protein CASSRGNTEAFF.